The next 5 T cell receptor beta chains were all read from a single sample in a study of long-term antiretroviral therapy in people with HIV. Assay version v3.0 of immunoSEQ was used, and it was run at survey level. TCRdb's copy holds only in-frame clones and misses some; the assay was immunoSEQ multiplex PCR. Of 30,000 to 40,000 clones listed, 65% to 75% are singletons. This material consisted of unsorted PBMCs, taken 3 years after starting antiretroviral therapy. The origin of the receptors is a man aged 45-65 years with HIV.

The V call is TRBV13, the J call TRBJ1-6, with D unclear. The V gene's germline CDR1 is PRHDT and CDR2 FYEKMQ (reference sequence). Deletions cut 5 bases from V and 7 bases from J, with 15 bases between. The CDR3 sequence is 15 residues long. The CDR3 here is CASSARGSRNSPLHF. CDR3 DNA sequence: TGTGCCAGCAGCGCCAGAGGGTCACGGAATTCACCCCTCCACTTT.

This chain uses TRBV6-5 with TRBJ1-6; the D gene is possibly TRBD1 (6 bases). V was clipped by 9 bases and J by 7 bases, with 13 bases between them. This CDR3 is built from 13 residues. The V gene's germline CDR1 is MNHEY and CDR2 SVGAGI. CDR3: CASNTQGNSPLHF. The CDR3, as DNA: TGTGCCAGTAACACCCAGGGGAATTCACCCCTCCACTTT.

The chain combines TRBV30 with TRBJ2-2; D might be TRBD2 (6 bases). This CDR3 is 16 amino acids long. In germline, CDR1 is GTSNPN, CDR2 SVGIG (reference sequence). The V end lost 4 bases, the J end lost 0 bases, and 15 bases lay between the germline ends. CDR3 bases: TGTGCCTGGACCACCGGCGGAGGGGCGAACACCGGGGAGCTGTTTTTT. Translation: CAWTTGGGANTGELFF.

V gene TRBV7-2 combines with J gene TRBJ1-3, with D perhaps matching TRBD1 (5 bases). Trimming stripped 5 bases from V and 3 bases from J, with 11 bases between. The CDR3 is made up of 14 amino acids. In germline, CDR1 is SGHTA, CDR2 FQGNSA. CDR3 sequence (DNA): TGTGCCAGCAGCCGCGGGGGGGTTGGAAACACCATATATTTT. This sequence encodes CASSRGGVGNTIYF.

The chain employs TRBV5-1 and TRBJ2-1; D uncertain. This CDR3 is built from 13 residues. Trimming took 2 bases from V and 8 from J, leaving 11 bases between them. CDR1 SGHRS and CDR2 YFSETQ come from the germline V gene. For the CDR3, the DNA is TGCGCCAGCAGCTTATCGTCTAGGTATGAGCAGTTCTTC. It translates to CASSLSSRYEQFF.